This T cell receptor beta chain came from a study of cytomegalovirus exposure and HLA in healthy donors. Regarding the study as a whole: In a later analysis, an Asian-associated ancestry cluster reportedly showed fewer N-insertions than the approximately 610-donor mean. The study designated some 180 TCR beta chains cytomegalovirus-associated. Despite most TCR sequences being rare, some public TCRs occurred in many donors.

PCR amplification relied on 60 Vbeta primers (plus 13 Jbeta primers). The protocol was immunoSEQ multiplex PCR, while the TCRdb copy is restricted to in-frame clones and leaves out a portion. This sample has about 250,000 clones; roughly two thirds occur once, and the top ten carry approximately 2.5%. Points on this clone: Its target is not known.

Germline V CDR1 and CDR2: SGHRS, YFSETQ. V gave up 0 bases and J gave up 7 bases; unmatched junction bases: 4. The CDR3 extends over 15 amino acids. Despite likely unrecorded immune exposures, the donors were nominally healthy at the time of sampling. The origin of this receptor is a female donor in good health and CMV-seronegative. The sample consisted of PBMCs. V usage is TRBV5-1 and J usage is TRBJ2-1; 10 positions agree with TRBD2. DNA for the CDR3: TGCGCCAGCAGCTTGGTCGCTAGCGGGGGTAATGAGCAGTTCTTC. This gives the protein CASSLVASGGNEQFF.